This T cell receptor beta chain was documented in a study of blood T cell repertoires in COVID-19. Study details: T cells, B-cell-depleted T cells, or PBMCs supplied cDNA or gDNA.

Germline loops: CDR1 SQVTM, CDR2 ANQGSEA. V shed 4 bases and J 1 base; nucleotides not matched to a gene: 4. The CDR3 has 13 amino acids. Patients of the Seattle cohort, enrolled during active infection, were followed longitudinally. Data came from immunoSEQ multiplex PCR; TCRdb stores just in-frame clones and leaves some out. The table lists approximately 440,000 clones, roughly 88% of them singletons. The material sequenced was peripheral blood. The chain has TRBV29-1 and TRBJ2-7, with 7 bases identical to TRBD1. The TCR comes from a woman aged 50 to 60 with COVID-19, enrolled during active disease. Here the CDR3 reads CSVAETGSYEQYF. The CDR3 bases are TGCAGCGTTGCCGAGACAGGGTCCTACGAGCAGTACTTC.